Sequencing of this T cell receptor (beta chain) was carried out in a study of vaccination and CD4 T cells after COVID-19. Specified treatment: roughly 11-day PBMC culture with coronavirus spike peptide pools or control peptides (ViraFEST assay). Pre-COVID-19 pandemic sampling (2011-2018) yielded the unexposed donor's CD4+ T cells. Available cell numbers determined whether unexposed-donor CD4+ T cells were probed with SARS-CoV-2 S/N and four cold-coronavirus spikes. As for this clonotype: The antigen remains undetermined.

Cultured CD4+ T cells had their DNA profiled by the Oncomine TCR Beta short-read assay. Each CDR3 protein gets one entry after TCRdb re-called the PCR reads with MiXCR. The sample lists fewer than 9,000 distinct CDR3 sequences, roughly two fifths occurring once. There are 15 residues in the CDR3. CDR1 and CDR2 (germline): SGHRS, YFSETQ. Trimming cost V 0 bases and J 3 bases, with 12 bases left between them. The sequenced sample consisted of CD4+ T cells from blood, cultured in vitro. This clonotype originated in a human donor in good health. V gene TRBV5-1 combines with J gene TRBJ1-2, with D uncertain. The CDR3 loop reads CASSLAGERYYGYTF. CDR3 nucleotide sequence: TGCGCCAGCAGCTTGGCCGGGGAACGGTACTATGGCTACACCTTC.